This T cell receptor (beta chain) was recorded in a study of shared clonotypes between healthy human individuals. CDR3 length: 13 residues. V was cut by 1 base and J by 7 bases, with 10 bases left in between. Germline V gene lookup returns CDR1 SGHVS and CDR2 FNYEAQ. Assay: immunoSEQ multiplex PCR; the TCRdb copy retains only in-frame clones and omits some. The table lists about 480,000 clones, approximately 79% of them singletons. The genes are TRBV7-6 and TRBJ2-5, with D unresolved. This clonotype originated in a woman aged 40-49 years in good health. Some clones in this sample may be carry-over from other donors' samples. Sequenced: PBMCs. The CDR3: CASSLDPSRTQYF. The DNA of the CDR3 is TGTGCCAGCAGCTTAGACCCTTCTCGGACCCAGTACTTC. Based on the CDR3 plus reference TRBV7-6 and TRBJ2-5, the full variable domain is GAGVSQSPRYKVTKRGQDVALRCDPISGHVSLYWYRQALGQGPEFLTYFNYEAQQDKSGLPNDRFSAERPEGSISTLTIQRTEQRDSAMYRCASSLDPSRTQYFGPGTRLLVL.